These T cell receptor beta chains were read from a single sample in a study of blood T cell repertoires in COVID-19. The method was immunoSEQ multiplex PCR; TCRdb's version includes in-frame clones alone and lacks a portion of them. This repertoire shows under 150,000 clones, approximately 84% found once; its top ten account for under 5%. The sample consisted of peripheral blood. These receptors all stem from a woman aged 55-70 years with acute or convalescent COVID-19. Each CDR3 is given with its conserved first and last residue. The D gene is left open where the match is weak. Rows may omit the clone size; those that give it use once, few, many or a size class.

abundance	v_gene	j_gene	d_gene	CDR3aa	CDR3nt
.	TRBV10-2	TRBJ1-1	.	CASSETGWGTEAFF	TGCGCCAGCAGTGAGACAGGCTGGGGCACTGAAGCTTTCTTT
.	TRBV27	TRBJ2-2	TRBD2	CASSLAGVELFF	TGTGCCAGCAGTTTAGCGGGAGTGGAGCTGTTTTTT
.	TRBV3-1/TRBV3-2	TRBJ1-5	TRBD1	CASSQGTGNQPQHF	TGTGCCAGCAGCCAAGGGACAGGGAATCAGCCCCAGCATTTT
.	TRBV12-5	TRBJ2-1	TRBD1	CASGPGQAVTEQFF	TGTGCTAGTGGGCCGGGACAGGCCGTGACTGAGCAGTTCTTC
.	TRBV20-1	TRBJ1-3	.	CSASSGTGNTIYF	TGCAGTGCTAGTTCCGGGACTGGAAACACCATATATTTT
.	TRBV24-1	TRBJ1-2	TRBD1	CATNLRTSRIQGANGYTF	TGTGCCACCAATTTGAGGACCAGTCGGATCCAGGGGGCTAATGGCTACACCTTC
.	TRBV28	TRBJ1-1	.	CASSPRGYTEAFF	TGTGCCAGCAGTCCCCGGGGGTACACTGAAGCTTTCTTT
.	TRBV18	TRBJ1-5	.	CASSELHRDQPQHF	TGTGCCAGCTCGGAGCTGCATCGGGATCAGCCCCAGCATTTT
.	TRBV15	TRBJ2-3	.	CATSRGDPDTSTDTQYF	TGTGCCACCAGCAGGGGAGACCCAGATACTAGCACAGATACGCAGTATTTT
.	TRBV7-9	TRBJ1-6	.	CASSPGGGSPLHF	TGTGCCAGCAGCCCGGGGGGGGGCTCACCCCTCCACTTT
.	TRBV30	TRBJ2-1	TRBD2	CAWTLAGGANEQFF	TGTGCCTGGACCCTAGCGGGAGGGGCCAATGAGCAGTTCTTC
.	TRBV5-1	TRBJ1-2	.	CASRSNWEYLDGYTF	TGCGCCAGCAGATCTAATTGGGAGTATCTGGATGGCTACACCTTC
.	TRBV28	TRBJ2-7	.	CASSTHYEQYF	TGTGCCAGCAGTACACATTACGAGCAGTACTTC
.	TRBV12-3/TRBV12-4	TRBJ1-5	TRBD1	CASSSGQGQHF	TGTGCCAGCAGCTCCGGACAGGGGCAGCATTTT
.	TRBV7-9	TRBJ2-4	.	CASSLGGDIAKNIQYF	TGTGCCAGCAGCTTAGGGGGGGATATAGCCAAAAACATTCAGTACTTC
.	TRBV20-1	TRBJ2-7	TRBD2	CSASGGGLRTLYEQYF	TGCAGTGCCAGTGGGGGGGGACTCAGAACCCTCTACGAGCAGTACTTC
.	TRBV6-5	TRBJ2-7	.	CASTLRAGFPYEQYF	TGTGCCAGCACCCTAAGAGCCGGGTTCCCCTACGAGCAGTACTTC
.	TRBV19	TRBJ2-7	TRBD2	CASSIDSGTYEQYF	TGTGCCAGTAGTATTGATAGCGGGACCTACGAGCAGTACTTC
.	TRBV12-3/TRBV12-4	TRBJ2-3	.	CASSLFGDTQYF	TGTGCCAGCAGTTTGTTCGGAGATACGCAGTATTTT
.	TRBV7-2	TRBJ2-2	TRBD1	CASSLGWDRGNTGELFF	TGTGCCAGCAGCTTAGGGTGGGACAGGGGTAACACCGGGGAGCTGTTTTTT
.	TRBV5-4	TRBJ1-4	.	CASSQQGNSEKLFF	TGTGCCAGCAGCCAACAGGGAAACTCTGAAAAACTGTTTTTT
.	TRBV7-3	TRBJ2-2	.	CASSPYTGELFF	TGTGCCAGCAGCCCCTATACCGGGGAGCTGTTTTTT
once	TRBV6-5	TRBJ2-2	.	CASSYQDSNTGELFF	TGTGCCAGCAGTTACCAGGATTCGAACACCGGGGAGCTGTTTTTT
once	TRBV7-2	TRBJ1-2	.	CASSPLEGGGYTF	TGTGCCAGCAGCCCGTTAGAGGGAGGTGGCTACACCTTC
.	TRBV6-6	TRBJ2-3	TRBD2	CASSLSSGMGRPTDTQYF	TGTGCCAGCAGTCTATCTAGCGGGATGGGGCGTCCCACAGATACGCAGTATTTT
.	TRBV24-1	TRBJ2-5	TRBD2	CATSGTSWEQETQYF	TGTGCCACCAGTGGGACTAGTTGGGAACAAGAGACCCAGTACTTC
.	TRBV28	TRBJ2-1	TRBD2	CASSLIIVERETPYNEQFF	TGTGCCAGCAGTTTAATTATAGTCGAGCGGGAGACGCCCTACAATGAGCAGTTCTTC
.	TRBV28	TRBJ1-1	.	CASSPGHTNTEAFF	TGTGCCAGCAGTCCCGGACACACGAACACTGAAGCTTTCTTT
.	TRBV28	TRBJ2-1	.	CASSLNLVSRGGNEQFF	TGTGCCAGCAGTTTAAATCTCGTTTCCCGTGGGGGGAATGAGCAGTTCTTC
.	TRBV7-2	TRBJ2-7	TRBD1	CASSFPDRESYEQYF	TGTGCCAGCAGCTTCCCCGACAGGGAATCCTACGAGCAGTACTTC
.	TRBV11-2	TRBJ2-1	TRBD1	CASSFNRGPWDEQFF	TGTGCCAGCAGCTTTAACAGGGGCCCTTGGGATGAGCAGTTCTTC
.	TRBV10-3	TRBJ2-2	.	CAISDLAGTGELFF	TGTGCCATCAGTGATTTGGCCGGGACCGGGGAGCTGTTTTTT
.	TRBV29-1	TRBJ2-5	TRBD1	CSVEWTGFETQYF	TGCAGCGTTGAGTGGACAGGGTTTGAGACCCAGTACTTC
.	TRBV28	TRBJ2-7	.	CASSFRGTVDEQYF	TGTGCCAGCAGTTTCCGCGGGACGGTAGACGAGCAGTACTTC
.	TRBV28	TRBJ2-7	TRBD2	CASRHPLGLAGGPLEQYF	TGTGCCAGCAGGCACCCCCTGGGACTAGCGGGAGGGCCGCTCGAGCAGTACTTC